The 12 T cell receptor beta chains listed next were all sequenced from one sample in a study of T cell clonality in common variable immunodeficiency. General study points: Fewer deletions and N-nucleotide insertions were reportedly seen in common variable immunodeficiency TCR beta sequences.

This table comes from immunoSEQ multiplex PCR, and its TCRdb copy is limited to in-frame clones, with some not included. This repertoire lists some 27,000 clones without singletons; around 3.1% sits in the top ten. These TCRs are of unknown antigen specificity. The sequenced sample consisted of peripheral blood mononuclear cells. The receptor set was obtained from a human donor with common variable immunodeficiency.

As regards this clone: The read ends 3 residues early relative to the CDR3; the germline J gene fills the gap. V gene TRBV7-9 combines with J gene TRBJ1-5; maybe TRBD1 (6 bases). CDR1 and CDR2 (germline): SEHNR, FQNEAQ (reference sequence). Trimming took off 1 base at V and 6 bases at J, with 13 bases between the two ends. The CDR3 extends over 15 amino acids. The CDR3 loop is CASSLEGVRSQPQHF. Incomplete CDR3 DNA: TGTGCCAGCAGCTTAGAGGGGGTTCGTAGTCAGCCC.

A note on this clone: The read gets to within 3 residues of the CDR3 end, and the germline J gene fills in the rest. The chain is built from TRBV30 and TRBJ2-1, with 8 bases identical to TRBD2. The CDR3 has 15 amino acids. Trimming cost V 4 bases and J 8 bases; bases outside gene matches: 13. Germline V CDR1 and CDR2: GTSNPN, SVGIG (reference sequence). This chain's CDR3 is CAWIEGGGPEDEQFF. CDR3 DNA (partial): TGTGCCTGGATTGAAGGCGGGGGGCCGGAGGATGAG.

This clone was detected only a few times. The observed sequence ends 3 residues before the CDR3 terminus, with the missing tail filled in from the germline J gene. The chain couples TRBV19 to TRBJ2-7; possible D gene TRBD1, 5 bases. Germline-derived CDR1 and CDR2 are LNHDA and SQIVND (reference sequence). The germline V and J ends were trimmed by 1 base and 1 base, with 11 bases remaining between them. The CDR3 runs 15 residues. The sequenced CDR3 bases are TGTGCCAGTAGTATAGGGACATTGATTTCCTACGAG. Protein: CASSIGTLISYE. The CDR3 reads in full as CASSIGTLISYEQYF.

By share, this clone ranks as medium-sized. The CDR3 extends 3 residues past the end of the read, so its final part is completed from the germline J gene. V gene TRBV20-1 combines with J gene TRBJ2-7, with D possibly TRBD1 on 6 matching bases. The germline gives CDR1 DFQATT, CDR2 SNEGSKA (reference sequence). This CDR3 has 16 residues. Between the trimmed V and J ends, which lost 0 bases and 4 bases, there was a span of 19 bases. The CDR3 sequence is CSARDRIGGGYYEQYF. CDR3 DNA, as far as it was read: TGCAGTGCTAGAGATCGGATAGGGGGTGGTTATTACGAG.

This CDR3 is CSAKRDINEQFF. The sequenced CDR3 bases are TGCAGTGCTAAAAGGGACATCAATGAG. The rearrangement links TRBV20-1 to TRBJ2-1; a possible D gene is TRBD1 (6 bases). With the read ending 3 residues before the CDR3 end, the germline J gene is used to fill in that end. V lost 4 bases, J lost 6 bases, and 10 bases lay in between. This CDR3 comprises 12 residues. CDR1 is DFQATT and CDR2 is SNEGSKA in the germline V gene (reference sequence).

This clone was seen repeatedly, ten times or more. The read stops 3 residues short of the end of the CDR3; the missing end is completed from the germline J gene. This rearrangement joins TRBV19 to TRBJ1-2; perhaps TRBD1 as D (5 bases). Trimming removed 3 bases at V and 4 bases at J, with 12 bases between. This CDR3 is 14 amino acids long. The germline gives CDR1 LNHDA, CDR2 SQIVND (reference sequence). The sequenced part of the CDR3 DNA is TGTGCCAGTAGTATGGCAGGGAGTGGCTATGGC. It is translated as CASSMAGSGYG. The whole CDR3 protein reads CASSMAGSGYGYTF. Full variable domain (rest looked up from reference TRBV19 and TRBJ1-2): DGGITQSPKYLFRKEGQNVTLSCEQNLNHDAMYWYRQDPGQGLRLIYYSQIVNDFQKGDIAEGYSVSREKKESFPLTVTSAQKNPTAFYLCASSMAGSGYGYTFGSGTRLTVV.

The CDR3 protein is CASSFGTGDYGYTF. Incomplete CDR3 DNA: TGTGCCAGCAGCTTTGGGACAGGAGACTATGGC. This chain joins TRBV7-9 and TRBJ1-2; 8 bases map to TRBD1. The read falls 3 residues short of the CDR3 end, and the missing part is taken from the germline J gene. CDR3 length: 14 residues. Looked up from germline, CDR1 is SEHNR and CDR2 is FQNEAQ (reference sequence). V shed 3 bases, J shed 3 bases, and the junction held 3 bases outside the gene matches.

This clone was observed many times. The part of the CDR3 DNA that was read is TGTGCCAGCAGCTCCCGGGACACCACATACACTGAA. Its protein product is CASSSRDTTYTE. The complete CDR3 reads CASSSRDTTYTEAFF. The rearrangement uses TRBV7-9 and TRBJ1-1; perhaps TRBD1 as D (6 bases). Sequencing ends 3 residues short of the CDR3 end; the germline J gene provides the rest. The CDR3 loop spans 15 amino acids. V was clipped by 4 bases and J by 3 bases, with 15 bases between them. Germline CDR1 reads SEHNR; CDR2 reads FQNEAQ (reference sequence).

This clone was seen repeatedly, ten times or more. The sequence runs out 3 residues before the end of the CDR3; the remainder is reconstructed from the germline J gene. J is TRBJ1-2 and V is TRBV5-5, with 8 bases that match TRBD1. Germline CDR1 SGHKS, CDR2 YYEKEE (reference sequence). V lost 3 bases and J lost 1; bases outside the gene matches: 5. The CDR3 is made up of 15 amino acids. The CDR3 sequence is CASSSGQEYNYGYTF. The sequenced part of the CDR3 DNA is TGTGCCAGCAGCTCGGGACAGGAATATAACTATGGC.

Worth noting for this clone: The read falls 3 residues short of the CDR3 end, and the missing part is taken from the germline J gene. The V and J genes are TRBV19 and TRBJ2-1; D may correspond to TRBD1 or TRBD2 (5 bases each). The CDR3 spans 13 residues. CDR1 and CDR2 (germline): LNHDA, SQIVND (reference sequence). Deletions cut 1 base from V and 8 bases from J, with 9 bases between. The covered CDR3 bases are TGTGCCAGTAGTATAGTGAGGGGAGATGAG. Its protein product is CASSIVRGDE. The whole CDR3 region reads CASSIVRGDEQFF.

A note on this clone: The read comes to an end 3 residues before the CDR3 does, leaving the germline J gene to fill in the end. This chain joins TRBV6-2 or TRBV6-3 and TRBJ2-7, with 8 positions matching TRBD1. The V gene's germline CDR1 is MNHEY and CDR2 SVGEGT. This CDR3 contains 14 residues. V gave up 4 bases and J gave up 2 bases; unmatched junction bases: 4. The DNA read from the CDR3 is TGTGCCAGCAGTTCGCAGGGGGCGACCTACGAG. It translates to CASSSQGATYE. The entire CDR3 protein reads CASSSQGATYEQYF.

About this clone: From the germline J gene comes the end of the CDR3, since the read stops 3 residues before it. V and J are TRBV6-2 or TRBV6-3 and TRBJ1-5; D gene ambiguous. The V and J ends lost 5 bases and 0 bases respectively, with 14 bases between them. The CDR3 loop spans 16 amino acids. Germline V CDR1 and CDR2: MNHEY, SVGEGT. CDR3 amino acids: CASSRFTAYSNQPQHF. The CDR3 DNA, read in part, is TGTGCCAGCAGTCGATTCACAGCTTATAGCAATCAGCCC.